This paragraph covers one T cell receptor beta chain sequence. Its specificity is unknown. This entry is derived from a study of T cell responses to AZD1222 COVID-19 vaccine. Here immunoSEQ multiplex PCR was the method, and the copy in TCRdb shows in-frame clones only, minus some. The top ten clones hold around 10% of a sample with more than 120,000 clones, roughly 93% of them seen once. General observations from the study: Donors skewed white British and female; clonal diversity was possibly underestimated.

The TCR sequence derives from an adult who received the AZD1222 COVID-19 vaccine. The specimen was peripheral blood, collected 28 days after the second AZD1222 dose.

This CDR3 is CASSQAFGLAGGEGELFF. CDR3 bases: TGCGCCAGCAGCCAAGCGTTCGGACTAGCGGGGGGTGAAGGGGAGCTGTTTTTT. This chain connects TRBV4-1 to TRBJ2-2, with 14 bases aligning to TRBD2. This CDR3 has 18 residues. Germline V gives CDR1 MGHRA, CDR2 YSYEKL. The ends lost 1 base at V and 8 bases at J; junction bases unmatched: 9.